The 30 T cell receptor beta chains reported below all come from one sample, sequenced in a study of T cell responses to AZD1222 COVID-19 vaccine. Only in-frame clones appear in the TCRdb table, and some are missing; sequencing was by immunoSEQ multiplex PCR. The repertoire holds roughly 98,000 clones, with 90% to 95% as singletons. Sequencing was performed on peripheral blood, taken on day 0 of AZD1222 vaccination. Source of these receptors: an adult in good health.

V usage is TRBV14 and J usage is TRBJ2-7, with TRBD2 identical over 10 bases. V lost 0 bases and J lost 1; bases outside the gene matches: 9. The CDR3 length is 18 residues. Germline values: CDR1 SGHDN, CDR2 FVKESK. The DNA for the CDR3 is TGTGCCAGCAGCCAAGAGCGGGTGCTAGCGGGAGAGTCCTACGAGCAGTACTTC. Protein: CASSQERVLAGESYEQYF. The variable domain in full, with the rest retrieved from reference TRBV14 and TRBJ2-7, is EAGVTQFPSHSVIEKGQTVTLRCDPISGHDNLYWYRRVMGKEIKFLLHFVKESKQDESGMPNNRFLAERTGGTYSTLKVQPAELEDSGVYFCASSQERVLAGESYEQYFGPGTRLTVT.

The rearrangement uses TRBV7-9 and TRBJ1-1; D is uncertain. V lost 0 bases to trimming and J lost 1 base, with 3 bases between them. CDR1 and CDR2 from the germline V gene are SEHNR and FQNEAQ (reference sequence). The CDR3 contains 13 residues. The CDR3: CASSLAENTEAFF. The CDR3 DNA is TGTGCCAGCAGCTTAGCGGAGAACACTGAAGCTTTCTTT. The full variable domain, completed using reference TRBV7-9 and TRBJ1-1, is DTGVSQNPRHKITKRGQNVTFRCDPISEHNRLYWYRQTLGQGPEFLTYFQNEAQLEKSRLLSDRFSAERPKGSFSTLEIQRTEQGDSAMYLCASSLAENTEAFFGQGTRLTVV.

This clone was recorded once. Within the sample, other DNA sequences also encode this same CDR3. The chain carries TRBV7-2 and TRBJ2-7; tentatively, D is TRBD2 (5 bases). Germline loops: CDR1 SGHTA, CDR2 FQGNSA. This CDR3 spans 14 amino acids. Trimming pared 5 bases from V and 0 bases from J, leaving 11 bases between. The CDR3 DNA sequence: TGTGCCAGCAGCCCGGACTTCAGCTCCTACGAGCAGTACTTC. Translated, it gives CASSPDFSSYEQYF.

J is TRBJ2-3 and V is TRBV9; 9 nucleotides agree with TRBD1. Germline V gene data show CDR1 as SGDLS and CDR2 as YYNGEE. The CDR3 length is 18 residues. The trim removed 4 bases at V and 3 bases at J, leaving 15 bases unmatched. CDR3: CASSNPGTGYVGTDTQYF. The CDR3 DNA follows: TGTGCCAGCAGCAACCCCGGGACAGGGTATGTGGGGACAGATACGCAGTATTTT. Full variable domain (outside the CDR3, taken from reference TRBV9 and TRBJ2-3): DSGVTQTPKHLITATGQRVTLRCSPRSGDLSVYWYQQSLDQGLQFLIQYYNGEERAKGNILERFSAQQFPDLHSELNLSSLELGDSALYFCASSNPGTGYVGTDTQYFGPGTRLTVL.

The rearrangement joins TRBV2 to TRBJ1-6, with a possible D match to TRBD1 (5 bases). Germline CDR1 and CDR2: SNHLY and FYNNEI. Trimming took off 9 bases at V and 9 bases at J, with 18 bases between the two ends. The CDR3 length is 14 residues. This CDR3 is CASTGRDGFSPLHF. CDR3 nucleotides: TGTGCCAGTACCGGCCGGGACGGATTTTCACCCCTCCACTTT.

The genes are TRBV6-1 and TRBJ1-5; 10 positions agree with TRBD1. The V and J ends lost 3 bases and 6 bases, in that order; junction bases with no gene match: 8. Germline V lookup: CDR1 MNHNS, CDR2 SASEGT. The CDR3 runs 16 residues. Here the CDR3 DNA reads TGTGCCAGCAGTGACCCCGGGACAGGGGTTGGTCAGCCCCAGCATTTT. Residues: CASSDPGTGVGQPQHF.

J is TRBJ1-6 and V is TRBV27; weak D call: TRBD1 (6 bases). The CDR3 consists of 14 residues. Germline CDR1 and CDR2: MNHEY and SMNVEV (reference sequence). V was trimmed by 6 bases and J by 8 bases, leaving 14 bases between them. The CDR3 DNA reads TGTGCCAGCAGCAACAGGGCTACAGATTCACCCCTCCACTTT. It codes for CASSNRATDSPLHF.

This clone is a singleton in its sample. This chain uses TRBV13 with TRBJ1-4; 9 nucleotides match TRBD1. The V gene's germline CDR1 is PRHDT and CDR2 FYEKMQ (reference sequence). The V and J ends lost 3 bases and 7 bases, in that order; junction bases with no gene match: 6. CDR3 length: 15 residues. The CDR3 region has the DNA TGTGCCAGCAGCTTCAAGACAGGGGGTGGTGAAAAACTGTTTTTT. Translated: CASSFKTGGGEKLFF. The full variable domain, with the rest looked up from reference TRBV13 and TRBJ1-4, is AAGVIQSPRHLIKEKRETATLKCYPIPRHDTVYWYQQGPGQDPQFLISFYEKMQSDKGSIPDRFSAQQFSDYHSELNMSSLELGDSALYFCASSFKTGGGEKLFFGSGTQLSVL.

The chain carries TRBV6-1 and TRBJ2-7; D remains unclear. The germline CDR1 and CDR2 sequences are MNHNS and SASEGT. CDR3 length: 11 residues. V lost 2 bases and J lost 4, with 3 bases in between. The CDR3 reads CASSEIYEQYF. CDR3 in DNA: TGTGCCAGCAGTGAAATTTACGAGCAGTACTTC.

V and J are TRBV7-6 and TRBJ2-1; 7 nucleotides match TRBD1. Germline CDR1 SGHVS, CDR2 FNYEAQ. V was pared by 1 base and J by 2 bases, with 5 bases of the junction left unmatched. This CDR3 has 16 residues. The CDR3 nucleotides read TGTGCCAGCAGCTTAGGTTCGGGGACAGCCTACAATGAGCAGTTCTTC. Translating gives CASSLGSGTAYNEQFF.

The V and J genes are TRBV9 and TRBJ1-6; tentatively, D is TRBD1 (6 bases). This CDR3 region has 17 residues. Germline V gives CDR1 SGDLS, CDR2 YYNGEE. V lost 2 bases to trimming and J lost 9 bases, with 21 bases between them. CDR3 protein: CASSVDPSGTLGSPLHF. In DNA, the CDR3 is TGTGCCAGCAGCGTCGACCCATCCGGGACATTAGGTTCACCCCTCCACTTT.

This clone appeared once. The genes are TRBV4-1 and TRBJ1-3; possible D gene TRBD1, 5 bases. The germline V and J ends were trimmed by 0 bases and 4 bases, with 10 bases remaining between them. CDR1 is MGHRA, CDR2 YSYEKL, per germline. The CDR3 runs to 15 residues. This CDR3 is CASSQDPAGGNTIYF. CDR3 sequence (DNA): TGCGCCAGCAGCCAAGACCCCGCAGGGGGAAACACCATATATTTT.

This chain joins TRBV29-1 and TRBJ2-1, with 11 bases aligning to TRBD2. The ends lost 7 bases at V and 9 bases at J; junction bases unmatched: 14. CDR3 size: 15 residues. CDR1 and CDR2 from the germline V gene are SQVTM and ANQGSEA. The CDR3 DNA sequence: TGCAGCGCCCGAAGTGGGACTAGCGGCTGGGCTGAGCAGTTCTTC. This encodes CSARSGTSGWAEQFF.

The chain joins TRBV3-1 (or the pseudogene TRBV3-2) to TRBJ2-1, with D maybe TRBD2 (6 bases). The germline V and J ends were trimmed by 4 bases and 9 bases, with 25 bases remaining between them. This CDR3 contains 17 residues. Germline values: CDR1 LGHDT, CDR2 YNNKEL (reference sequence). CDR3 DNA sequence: TGTGCCAGCAGCCCGCGGCGGGGCGGAGGGTCGCGGGGTGAGCAGTTCTTC. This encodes CASSPRRGGGSRGEQFF.

CDR3 sequence (DNA): TGCAGCTCCCGAGCAGGACTGAATTACAATGAGCAGTTCTTC. Protein sequence: CSSRAGLNYNEQFF. The chain recombines TRBV29-1 with TRBJ2-1, with a tentative D call TRBD2 (5 bases). The CDR3 extends over 14 amino acids. With 8 bases removed from V and 4 bases from J, the gap between germline ends came to 18 bases. Per the germline V gene, CDR1 is SQVTM and CDR2 is ANQGSEA.

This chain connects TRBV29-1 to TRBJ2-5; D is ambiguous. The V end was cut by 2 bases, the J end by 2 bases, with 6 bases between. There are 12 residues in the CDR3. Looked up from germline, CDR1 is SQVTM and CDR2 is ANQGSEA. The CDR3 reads CSVERSQETQYF. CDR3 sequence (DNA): TGCAGCGTTGAACGGAGTCAAGAGACCCAGTACTTC.

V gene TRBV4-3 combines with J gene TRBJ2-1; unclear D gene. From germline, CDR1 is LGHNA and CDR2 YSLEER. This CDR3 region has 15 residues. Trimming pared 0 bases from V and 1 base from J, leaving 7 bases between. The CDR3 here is CASSQEDGSYNEQFF. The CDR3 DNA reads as TGCGCCAGCAGCCAAGAGGACGGATCCTACAATGAGCAGTTCTTC.

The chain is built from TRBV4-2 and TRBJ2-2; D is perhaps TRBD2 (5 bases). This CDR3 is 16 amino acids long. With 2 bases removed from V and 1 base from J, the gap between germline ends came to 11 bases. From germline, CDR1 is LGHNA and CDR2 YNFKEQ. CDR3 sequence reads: CASSQSRAENTGELFF. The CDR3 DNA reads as TGTGCCAGCAGCCAATCACGAGCGGAGAACACCGGGGAGCTGTTTTTT.

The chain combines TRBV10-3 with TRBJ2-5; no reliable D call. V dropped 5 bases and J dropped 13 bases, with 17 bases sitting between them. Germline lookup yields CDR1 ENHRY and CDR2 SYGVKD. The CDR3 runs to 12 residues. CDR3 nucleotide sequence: TGTGCCATCAGTCCTTTGTCCTCCTCGGGGTACTTC. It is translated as CAISPLSSSGYF.

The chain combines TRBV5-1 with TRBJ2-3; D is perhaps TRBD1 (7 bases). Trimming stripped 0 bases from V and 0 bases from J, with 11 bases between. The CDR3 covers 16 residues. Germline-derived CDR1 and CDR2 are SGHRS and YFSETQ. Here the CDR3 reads CASSLEAGGSTDTQYF. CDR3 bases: TGCGCCAGCAGCTTGGAGGCAGGGGGGAGCACAGATACGCAGTATTTT.

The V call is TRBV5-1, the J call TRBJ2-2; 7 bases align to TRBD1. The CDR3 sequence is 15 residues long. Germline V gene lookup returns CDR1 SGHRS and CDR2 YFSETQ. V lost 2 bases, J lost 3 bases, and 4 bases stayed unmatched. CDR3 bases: TGCGCCAGCAGCTTAGACAGGGCCGACACCGGGGAGCTGTTTTTT. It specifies CASSLDRADTGELFF.

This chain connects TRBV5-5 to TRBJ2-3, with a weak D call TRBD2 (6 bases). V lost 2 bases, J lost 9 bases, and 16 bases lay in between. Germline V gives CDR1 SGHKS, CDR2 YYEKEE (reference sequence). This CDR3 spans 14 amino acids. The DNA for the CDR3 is TGTGCCAGCAGCTTTTTCATACAGGCGGGAACGCAGTATTTT. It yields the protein CASSFFIQAGTQYF.

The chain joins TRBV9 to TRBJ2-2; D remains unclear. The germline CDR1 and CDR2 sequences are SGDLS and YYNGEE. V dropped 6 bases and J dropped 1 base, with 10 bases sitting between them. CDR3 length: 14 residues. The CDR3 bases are TGTGCCAGCACCCAAGTAGGGAACACCGGGGAGCTGTTTTTT. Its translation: CASTQVGNTGELFF.

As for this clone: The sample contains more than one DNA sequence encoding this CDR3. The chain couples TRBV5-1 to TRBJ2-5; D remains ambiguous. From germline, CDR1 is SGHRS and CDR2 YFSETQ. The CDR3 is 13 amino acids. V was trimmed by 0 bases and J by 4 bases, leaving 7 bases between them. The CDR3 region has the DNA TGCGCCAGCAGCTTGGCTCTGGGAGAGACCCAGTACTTC. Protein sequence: CASSLALGETQYF.

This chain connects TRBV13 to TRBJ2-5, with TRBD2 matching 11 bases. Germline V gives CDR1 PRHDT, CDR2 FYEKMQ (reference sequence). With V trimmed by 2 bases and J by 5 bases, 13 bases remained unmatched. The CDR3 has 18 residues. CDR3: CASSLYLGTSGQSETQYF. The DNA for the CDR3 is TGTGCCAGCAGCTTATATCTGGGGACTAGCGGCCAGTCGGAGACCCAGTACTTC.

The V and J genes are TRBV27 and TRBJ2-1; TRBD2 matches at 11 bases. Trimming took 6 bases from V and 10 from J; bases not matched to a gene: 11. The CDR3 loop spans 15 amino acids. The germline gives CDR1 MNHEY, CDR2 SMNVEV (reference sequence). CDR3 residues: CASRVVAGGVGEQFF. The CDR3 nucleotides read TGTGCCAGCAGGGTGGTAGCGGGAGGGGTCGGGGAGCAGTTCTTC.

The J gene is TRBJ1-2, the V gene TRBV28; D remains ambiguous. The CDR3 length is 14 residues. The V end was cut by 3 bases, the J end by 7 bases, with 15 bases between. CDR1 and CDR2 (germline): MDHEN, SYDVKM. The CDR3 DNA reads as TGTGCCAGCAGTTTTCCGACGGGCTCGGGTGGCTACACCTTC. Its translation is CASSFPTGSGGYTF.

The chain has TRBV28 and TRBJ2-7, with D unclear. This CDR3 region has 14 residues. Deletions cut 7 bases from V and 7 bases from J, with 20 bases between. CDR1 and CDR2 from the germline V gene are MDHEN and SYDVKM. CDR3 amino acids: CASKEGTQMREQYF. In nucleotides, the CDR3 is TGTGCCAGCAAAGAAGGCACTCAGATGAGGGAGCAGTACTTC.

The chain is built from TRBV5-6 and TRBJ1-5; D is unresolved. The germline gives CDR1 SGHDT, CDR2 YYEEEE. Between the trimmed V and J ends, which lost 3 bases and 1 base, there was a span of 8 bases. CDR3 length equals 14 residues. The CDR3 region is CASSSFSSNQPQHF. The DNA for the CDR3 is TGTGCCAGCAGCTCTTTCTCCAGCAATCAGCCCCAGCATTTT.

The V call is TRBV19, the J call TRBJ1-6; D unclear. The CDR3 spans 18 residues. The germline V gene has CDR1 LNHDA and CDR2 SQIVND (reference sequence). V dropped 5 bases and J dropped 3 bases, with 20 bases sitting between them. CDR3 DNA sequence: TGTGCCAGTAGTCCGGCAAGGAGCGGCAGCGACTATAATTCACCCCTCCACTTT. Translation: CASSPARSGSDYNSPLHF. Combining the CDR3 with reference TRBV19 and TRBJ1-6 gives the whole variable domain DGGITQSPKYLFRKEGQNVTLSCEQNLNHDAMYWYRQDPGQGLRLIYYSQIVNDFQKGDIAEGYSVSREKKESFPLTVTSAQKNPTAFYLCASSPARSGSDYNSPLHFGNGTRLTVT.